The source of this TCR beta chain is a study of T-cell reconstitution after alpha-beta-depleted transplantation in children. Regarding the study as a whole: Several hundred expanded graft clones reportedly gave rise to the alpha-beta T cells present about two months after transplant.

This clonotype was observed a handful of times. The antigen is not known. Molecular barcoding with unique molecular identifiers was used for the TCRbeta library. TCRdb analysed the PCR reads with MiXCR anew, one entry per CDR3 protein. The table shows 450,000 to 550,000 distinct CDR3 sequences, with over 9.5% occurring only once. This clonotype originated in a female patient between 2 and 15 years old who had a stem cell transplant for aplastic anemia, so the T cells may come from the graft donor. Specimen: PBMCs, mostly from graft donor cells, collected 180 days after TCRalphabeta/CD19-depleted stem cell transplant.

The CDR3 DNA reads TGCAGCGTTGACGGACCCGTTGGACTAGCGGGAGCTGTAGATACGCAGTATTTT. It yields the protein CSVDGPVGLAGAVDTQYF. The gene calls are TRBV29-1 and TRBJ2-3, with 13 bases matching TRBD2. V trimming: 3 bases; J trimming: 5 bases; junction bases outside the gene matches: 14. The CDR3 contains 18 residues. The germline V gene has CDR1 SQVTM and CDR2 ANQGSEA.